This record looks at one T cell receptor beta chain sequence and its context. This clone has just a few counts. The antigen it binds to is not known. No clone much larger than this one lies a single base away; base qualities are absent. This entry belongs to a study of OX40 agonist ivuxolimab in advanced cancers. With regard to the full study: Ivuxolimab, which targeted the costimulatory receptor OX40 (CD134), was an agonistic, fully human IgG2 monoclonal antibody. Intravenous ivuxolimab was administered to patients every 2 weeks at six dose levels: 0.01, 0.1, 0.3, 1.5, 3 and 10 mg/kg. Of the roughly 54 patients in dose escalation, about 19 had hepatocellular carcinoma, some 15 had melanoma, 9 had renal cell carcinoma and 9 had head and neck cancer. In the dose-escalation cohort, 70% to 85% of patients were male, and the mean age was around 60 years, with a range of roughly 20 to 79. Patients were allowed to have had prior anti-PD-1, anti-PD-L1 or anti-CTLA-4 therapy, and roughly two fifths of the dose-escalation patients had been treated with checkpoint inhibitors. Partial responses were achieved by three dose-escalation patients, of whom one had hepatocellular carcinoma and two had cutaneous melanoma. Peripheral TCRbeta sequencing was intended to test whether TCR sequence diversity was altered and clonal T-cell expansion was caused by ivuxolimab. The monotherapy dose-escalation portion (N ≈ 55 patients) of the phase I ivuxolimab trial is reported in the paper.

The trial excluded patients who had a history of autoimmune disease or who were on systemic immunosuppression. Peripheral blood for TCR sequencing was collected from all dose cohorts at baseline, on cycle 4 day 1, and on cycle 7 day 1. The samples were drawn from a first-in-human, open-label, multicenter phase I dose-escalation trial of ivuxolimab. Adults with locally advanced or metastatic head and neck squamous cell, hepatocellular, melanoma or renal cell carcinoma were enrolled in the trial. Before TCR sequencing, CD4+ T cells and CD8+ T cells from peripheral blood were sorted into separate populations. Findings and caveats that apply to the study as a whole: Low levels of normalized T-cell clonal expansion were also seen in some patients who did not respond. Which antigens the clonally expanded peripheral T cells were specific for was not determined. Clonal expansion of both CD4+ and CD8+ blood T cells was observed from baseline to week 6 at doses 0.1 to 3.0 mg/kg. After ivuxolimab, expanded clones were on average more numerous among CD8+ T cells than among CD4+ T cells. In the 0.1-3.0 mg/kg groups, partial responders were among the patients with the lowest normalized peripheral clonal expansion, particularly in CD8+ T cells.

For sequencing of the TCRbeta CDR3 region, genomic DNA was extracted from the sorted cells. The immunoSEQ Assay was used to sequence the TCRbeta CDR3 regions. TCRdb took over this immuneACCESS table, retaining in-frame rearrangements with V and J assigned. Such tables are incomplete; in checked studies, under half of the missing clones stem from an unresolved V gene, and the remainder is unexplained. Within this sample are about 67,000 clones, with over 75% of them counted one time only. The ten largest make up about 0.61% of the sample. The specimen comprised CD4+ or CD8+ T cells sorted from blood, sampled in a trial of the OX40 agonist ivuxolimab. The TCR originated in an adult with an advanced solid tumor such as melanoma, head and neck, liver or kidney cancer.

CDR3 region: CASSPNGGTEAFF. In nucleotide form, the sequence is TGTGCCAGCTCCCCGAACGGGGGCACTGAAGCTTTCTTT. Rearrangement joined TRBV18 to TRBJ1-1; the D region possibly corresponds to TRBD1 (5 bases align). V and J are truncated by 6 bases and 4 bases respectively, leaving an intervening sequence of 12 bases. Taken from cysteine to phenylalanine, the CDR3 has 13 residues. Only the CDR3 region is kept as DNA, spanning 39 bases read in frame from base 1. The germline V gene specifies KGHSH as CDR1 and LQKENI as CDR2. Supplemented by the reference TRBV18 and TRBJ1-1 proteins around the CDR3, the complete variable domain is NAGVMQNPRHLVRRRGQEARLRCSPMKGHSHVYWYRQLPEEGLKFMVYLQKENIIDESGMPKERFSAEFPKEGPSILRIQQVVRGDSAAYFCASSPNGGTEAFFGQGTRLTVV.